This is a list of T cell receptor beta chains from one sample in a study of human T cells and chemical hapten exposure. TCRdb re-analysed the 5' RACE reads in MiXCR, keeping a single row per CDR3 protein. The top ten hold over 1.2% of the sample, which has about 140,000 distinct CDR3 sequences, 4.1% seen once. Receptors originate from a female donor in good health. Each CDR3 is given with its conserved first and last residue. The D gene is left open where the match is weak. Clone size is stated in some rows and not others, as once, few, many or a class when expanded.

NA TRBJ1-1 13 TRBV9 few CASSVGRTGQAFF TGTGCCAGCAGCGTAGGACGGACGGGGCAGGCTTTCTTT
NA TRBJ1-2 12 TRBV28 many CATGLINYGYTF TGTGCGACGGGACTGATAAACTATGGCTACACCTTC
NA TRBJ1-2 17 TRBV15 many CATSRDPSRVSNYGYTF TGTGCCACCAGCAGGGACCCCTCTAGGGTATCCAACTATGGCTACACCTTC
TRBD1 TRBJ2-7 16 TRBV4-2 many CASSQSRGFSSYEQYF TGTGCCAGCAGCCAAAGCAGGGGGTTTAGCTCCTACGAGCAGTACTTC
NA TRBJ2-7 15 TRBV7-9 NA CASSLRAGKSYEQYF TGTGCCAGCAGCTTAAGGGCAGGGAAATCCTACGAGCAGTACTTC
TRBD2 TRBJ2-3 15 TRBV18 many CASSPTAGRADTQYF TGTGCCAGCTCACCAACTGCAGGGAGGGCAGATACGCAGTATTTT
NA TRBJ2-3 14 TRBV3-1 NA CASSPSVQGDTQYF TGTGCCAGCAGCCCCTCGGTGCAGGGAGATACGCAGTATTTT
TRBD1 TRBJ1-5 16 TRBV6-2/TRBV6-3 many CASSYGPRGRNQPQHF TGTGCCAGCAGTTACGGCCCCAGGGGGAGGAATCAGCCCCAGCATTTT
TRBD1 TRBJ1-1 13 TRBV5-1 many CASSVTGGTEAFF TGCGCCAGCAGCGTAACAGGGGGCACTGAAGCTTTCTTT
TRBD2 TRBJ2-3 18 TRBV20-1 many CSANERGGVDGYTDTQYF TGCAGTGCTAACGAGCGGGGGGGCGTCGATGGTTACACAGATACGCAGTATTTT
TRBD1 TRBJ1-5 15 TRBV12-3/TRBV12-4 many CASSLGTGGYQPQHF TGTGCCAGCAGTTTAGGGACAGGGGGCTATCAGCCCCAGCATTTT
NA TRBJ1-2 14 TRBV5-1 many CASSVVPGAGGYTF TGCGCCAGCAGCGTGGTCCCGGGGGCCGGTGGCTACACCTTC
NA TRBJ2-3 16 TRBV5-4 many CASSLGQLTSTDTQYF TGTGCCAGCAGCTTGGGACAGCTTACTAGCACAGATACGCAGTATTTT
NA TRBJ1-2 13 TRBV19 NA CASSPDPYTGYTF TGTGCCAGTAGCCCGGACCCATACACCGGCTACACCTTC
NA TRBJ1-2 14 TRBV27 many CASRQGQRNYGYTF TGTGCCAGCAGGCAGGGTCAGCGGAACTATGGCTACACCTTC